This TCR beta chain stems from a study of T cells in Graves' hyperthyroidism and ophthalmopathy. At least ten counts were recorded for this clonotype. Amplification targeted TCR beta CDR3 regions from RNA transcripts. First-round RT-PCR with HTBI primers amplified the TCR CDR3 region. TCRdb reprocessed the multiplex PCR reads via MiXCR and lists one record per CDR3 protein. The sample has 500,000 to 600,000 distinct CDR3 sequences; approximately 16% are singletons. Germline loops: CDR1 SGHTA, CDR2 FQGNSA. The CDR3 spans 14 residues. V trimming: 5 bases; J trimming: 2 bases; junction bases outside the gene matches: 4.

The V call is TRBV7-2, the J call TRBJ2-5, with TRBD2 matching over 8 bases. This receptor was obtained from a woman under 30 with Graves' hyperthyroidism. The sequencing sample was made of blood. The DNA of the CDR3 is TGTGCCAGCAGCCCGGGACTAGTTCAAGAGACCCAGTACTTC. This encodes CASSPGLVQETQYF.